A selection of T cell receptor beta chains follows, all from one sample in a study of blood T cell repertoires in COVID-19. Only in-frame clones appear in the TCRdb table, and some are missing; sequencing was by immunoSEQ multiplex PCR. The table includes around 150,000 clones, 80% to 90% detected once. Sequencing input: PBMCs or T cells enriched from blood (not recorded which). The receptors were sampled from a man between 45 and 60 years old who had recovered from COVID-19. Both conserved end residues are part of each CDR3. The D gene is left open where the match is weak. Rows give clone size only sometimes, using once, few, many, or a class for an expanded clone.

j_gene: TRBJ2-7
d_gene: .
abundance: .
v_gene: TRBV5-1
CDR3nt: TGCGCCAGCAGCCCTACAGGGTTAAGCAACGAGCAGTACTTC
CDR3aa: CASSPTGLSNEQYF

j_gene: TRBJ1-2
d_gene: TRBD1
abundance: .
v_gene: TRBV7-3
CDR3nt: TGTGCCAGCAGCTCCAGGACAGGGATAAACTATGGCTACACCTTC
CDR3aa: CASSSRTGINYGYTF

j_gene: TRBJ1-3
d_gene: TRBD1
abundance: .
v_gene: TRBV27
CDR3nt: TGTGCCAGCACCATGACAGGGAGCTCTGGAAACACCATATATTTT
CDR3aa: CASTMTGSSGNTIYF

j_gene: TRBJ1-5
d_gene: TRBD1
abundance: .
v_gene: TRBV6-5
CDR3nt: TGTGCCAGCAGCCTTGGACAGGGCCGCCAGCCCCAGCATTTT
CDR3aa: CASSLGQGRQPQHF

j_gene: TRBJ2-2
d_gene: TRBD1
abundance: .
v_gene: TRBV19
CDR3nt: TGTGCCAGTAGTACCTTGACAGGGCGTACCGGGGAGCTGTTTTTT
CDR3aa: CASSTLTGRTGELFF

j_gene: TRBJ2-1
d_gene: TRBD1
abundance: .
v_gene: TRBV9
CDR3nt: TGTGCCAGCAGCGGGGGACAGGGAGTAGAGTTCTTC
CDR3aa: CASSGGQGVEFF

j_gene: TRBJ1-3
d_gene: .
abundance: once
v_gene: TRBV19
CDR3nt: TGTGCCAGTAGTACAGGACAGCTCCACCTCGGAAACACCATATATTTT
CDR3aa: CASSTGQLHLGNTIYF

j_gene: TRBJ2-7
d_gene: .
abundance: .
v_gene: TRBV19
CDR3nt: TGTGCCAGTAGTATCGAGGGGGGGACGGGCGAGCAGTACTTC
CDR3aa: CASSIEGGTGEQYF

j_gene: TRBJ2-1
d_gene: .
abundance: .
v_gene: TRBV4-2
CDR3nt: TGTGCCAGCAGCCAGAGGGACATTCAGGCGGAGCAGTTCTTC
CDR3aa: CASSQRDIQAEQFF

j_gene: TRBJ1-1
d_gene: .
abundance: few
v_gene: TRBV6-1
CDR3nt: TGTGCCAGCAGTGAAGATCGGGGGGACACTGAAGCTTTCTTT
CDR3aa: CASSEDRGDTEAFF

j_gene: TRBJ2-7
d_gene: .
abundance: .
v_gene: TRBV2
CDR3nt: TGTGCCAGCAGTGTCGAAGGATGGAGCTCCTACGAGCAGTACTTC
CDR3aa: CASSVEGWSSYEQYF

j_gene: TRBJ2-5
d_gene: .
abundance: .
v_gene: TRBV13
CDR3nt: TGTGCCAGCAGCTTAGGAGAGGGTCGACTGGAGACCCAGTACTTC
CDR3aa: CASSLGEGRLETQYF

j_gene: TRBJ2-5
d_gene: .
abundance: .
v_gene: TRBV2
CDR3nt: TGTGCCAGCAGGGTAGTAATGGTGGAGACCCAGTACTTC
CDR3aa: CASRVVMVETQYF

j_gene: TRBJ1-2
d_gene: TRBD1
abundance: few
v_gene: TRBV27
CDR3nt: TGTGCCAGCAGGCGTCCGGGACAGGGCTATGGCTACACCTTC
CDR3aa: CASRRPGQGYGYTF

j_gene: TRBJ1-3
d_gene: .
abundance: .
v_gene: TRBV3-1/TRBV3-2
CDR3nt: TGTGCCAGCAGCCAAGCGGGGGGCGCATGGGGAAACACCATATATTTT
CDR3aa: CASSQAGGAWGNTIYF

j_gene: TRBJ1-5
d_gene: TRBD1
abundance: .
v_gene: TRBV5-1
CDR3nt: TGCGCCAGCAGCTTGACGGGACAGGGTCAGCCCCAGCATTTT
CDR3aa: CASSLTGQGQPQHF

j_gene: TRBJ1-6
d_gene: .
abundance: .
v_gene: TRBV30
CDR3nt: TGTGCCTGGAGCTATAGATCTAATTCACCCCTCCACTTT
CDR3aa: CAWSYRSNSPLHF

j_gene: TRBJ2-1
d_gene: TRBD2
abundance: .
v_gene: TRBV4-3
CDR3nt: TGCGCCAGCAGCCAAGTCAGCGGGGGGGCTGGAGAGCAGTTCTTC
CDR3aa: CASSQVSGGAGEQFF

j_gene: TRBJ2-1
d_gene: .
abundance: .
v_gene: TRBV24-1
CDR3nt: TGTGCCACCAGTGGGGGGGGGACAGGCTCCTACAATGAGCAGTTCTTC
CDR3aa: CATSGGGTGSYNEQFF

j_gene: TRBJ2-2
d_gene: .
abundance: .
v_gene: TRBV5-5
CDR3nt: TGTGCCAGCAGCTTGATAGGGGGGGCCGCCCGGGAGCTGTTTTTT
CDR3aa: CASSLIGGAARELFF

j_gene: TRBJ1-6
d_gene: .
abundance: .
v_gene: TRBV27
CDR3nt: TGTGCCAGCAGCTCCCTCCGGGGCGGGGGGTATCATAATTCACCCCTCCACTTT
CDR3aa: CASSSLRGGGYHNSPLHF

j_gene: TRBJ1-2
d_gene: .
abundance: .
v_gene: TRBV5-1
CDR3nt: TGCGCCAGCAGCGCGGGGATTGGGATCTATGGCTACACCTTC
CDR3aa: CASSAGIGIYGYTF

j_gene: TRBJ1-4
d_gene: TRBD1
abundance: once
v_gene: TRBV4-1
CDR3nt: TGCGCCAGCAGCCAACTACAGGGGAGCGGTAATGAAAAACTGTTTTTT
CDR3aa: CASSQLQGSGNEKLFF

j_gene: TRBJ1-2
d_gene: TRBD1
abundance: .
v_gene: TRBV5-1
CDR3nt: TGCGCCAGCAGTGATGACAGGGCAGGAGGCTACACCTTC
CDR3aa: CASSDDRAGGYTF